The next 9 T cell receptor beta chains were all read from a single sample in a study of blood T cell repertoires in COVID-19. Libraries were prepared by immunoSEQ multiplex PCR; TCRdb keeps only in-frame clonotypes and omits some of them. This table holds about 190,000 clones, roughly 82% found once. The sequenced sample consisted of PBMCs or T cells enriched from blood (not recorded which). These TCRs come from a man in his forties with acute COVID-19.

The V gene is TRBV5-1, the J gene TRBJ2-7; D call uncertain. V was pared by 3 bases and J by 5 bases, with 12 bases between. Germline V lookup: CDR1 SGHRS, CDR2 YFSETQ. CDR3 length: 13 amino acids. CDR3 region: CASSWAGSDEQYF. The CDR3 DNA is TGCGCCAGCAGCTGGGCAGGAAGTGACGAGCAGTACTTC.

The V and J genes are TRBV27 and TRBJ2-4, with a possible D match to TRBD1 (6 bases). CDR3 length: 16 residues. Per the germline V gene, CDR1 is MNHEY and CDR2 is SMNVEV (reference sequence). The V end lost 1 base, the J end lost 5 bases, and 15 bases lay between the germline ends. The CDR3 protein is CASSLLSVAGENIQYF. CDR3 coding DNA: TGTGCCAGCAGTTTATTATCGGTGGCAGGGGAAAACATTCAGTACTTC.

This rearrangement joins TRBV10-3 to TRBJ2-1; 7 bases are shared with TRBD2. Germline V gene data show CDR1 as ENHRY and CDR2 as SYGVKD. Unmatched junction bases numbered 9, after V lost 6 bases and J lost 4 bases. This CDR3 is 15 amino acids long. The CDR3 DNA reads as TGTGCCATCAGCGATCGTAGCGGGCCGTACAATGAGCAGTTCTTC. Its protein is CAISDRSGPYNEQFF.

The chain uses TRBV30 and TRBJ1-2; a weak D match, TRBD1 (6 bases). V lost 3 bases to trimming and J lost 7 bases, with 9 bases between them. The CDR3 totals 11 residues. The germline gives CDR1 GTSNPN, CDR2 SVGIG (reference sequence). The CDR3 DNA reads as TGTGCCTGGAGCCACAGGGTTGGCTACACCTTC. Its protein product is CAWSHRVGYTF.

This sequence joins TRBV5-1 and TRBJ2-3, with D possibly TRBD1 on 6 matching bases. V shed 1 base and J shed 2 bases, with 11 bases lying between them. This CDR3 has 15 amino acids. Germline V gives CDR1 SGHRS, CDR2 YFSETQ. The CDR3 sequence: CASSLRVGATDTQYF. CDR3 in DNA: TGCGCCAGCAGCTTGCGAGTGGGGGCCACAGATACGCAGTATTTT.

The V call is TRBV9, the J call TRBJ1-6; TRBD1 is a possible D gene (6 bases). CDR1 is SGDLS and CDR2 is YYNGEE in the germline V gene. Trimming shortened V by 4 bases and J by 7 bases, and 18 bases separated the two germline ends. The CDR3 extends over 16 amino acids. The CDR3 loop reads CASSMGAQELNSPLHF. CDR3 coding DNA: TGTGCCAGCAGCATGGGGGCGCAGGAATTGAATTCACCCCTCCACTTT.

The chain links TRBV5-4 to TRBJ2-2; 7 bases map to TRBD2. This CDR3 region has 15 residues. The germline V gene encodes CDR1 SGHNT and CDR2 YYREEE (reference sequence). Unmatched junction bases numbered 4, after V lost 0 bases and J lost 5 bases. CDR3 residues: CASSLGRGDTGELFF. As DNA, the CDR3 is TGTGCCAGCAGCTTGGGACGGGGGGATACCGGGGAGCTGTTTTTT.

DNA for the CDR3: TGTGCCAGCAACCTAGCGGGAGATGGTGAGCAGTTCTTC. Amino acid sequence: CASNLAGDGEQFF. The chain couples TRBV28 to TRBJ2-1; TRBD2 matches 10 bases. Trimming at V came to 7 bases and at J to 9 bases, leaving 6 bases not matched to a gene. The germline V gene encodes CDR1 MDHEN and CDR2 SYDVKM. CDR3 length: 13 residues.

The chain carries TRBV6-5 and TRBJ1-6, with D maybe TRBD1 (6 bases). CDR1 is MNHEY and CDR2 is SVGAGI in the germline V gene. Trimming cost V 5 bases and J 8 bases, with 16 bases left between them. CDR3 size: 15 residues. CDR3 residues: CASSPGDRRYSPLHF. CDR3 nucleotide sequence: TGTGCCAGCAGTCCTGGCGACAGGCGTTATTCACCCCTCCACTTT.